The 4 T cell receptor beta chains given below trace back to one sample, sequenced in a study of blood T cell repertoires in COVID-19. Assay: immunoSEQ multiplex PCR; the TCRdb copy retains only in-frame clones and omits some. The sample has roughly 66,000 clones, around 90% seen once. The sequenced material came from peripheral blood. These receptor sequences come from a human donor in a cohort sampled during active COVID-19.

The rearrangement joins TRBV19 to TRBJ2-2; D unclear. The germline CDR1 and CDR2 sequences are LNHDA and SQIVND (reference sequence). CDR3 length: 13 amino acids. Trimming took off 1 base at V and 5 bases at J, with 5 bases between the two ends. CDR3 loop: CASSIGATGELFF. The DNA of the CDR3 is TGTGCCAGTAGTATAGGGGCAACCGGGGAGCTGTTTTTT.

This clone has only a few counts. The J gene is TRBJ1-6, the V gene TRBV25-1; D is uncertain. V lost 2 bases, J lost 10 bases, and 15 bases lay in between. Germline CDR1 and CDR2: MGHDK and SYGVNS. CDR3 size: 15 residues. The CDR3 nucleotides read TGTGCCAGCAGTGAAGGAGGTCAGATATACTCACCCCTCCACTTT. Protein: CASSEGGQIYSPLHF.

The V call is TRBV5-4, the J call TRBJ2-5; possible D gene TRBD2, 6 bases. V lost 3 bases, J lost 5 bases, and 14 bases lay in between. Germline-derived CDR1 and CDR2 are SGHNT and YYREEE (reference sequence). The CDR3 loop spans 14 amino acids. CDR3 sequence: CASSSASGDETQYF. Here the CDR3 DNA reads TGTGCCAGCAGCTCAGCCTCGGGGGATGAGACCCAGTACTTC. The full variable domain, rest sourced from reference TRBV5-4 and TRBJ2-5, is ETGVTQSPTHLIKTRGQQVTLRCSSQSGHNTVSWYQQALGQGPQFIFQYYREEENGRGNFPPRFSGLQFPNYSSELNVNALELDDSALYLCASSSASGDETQYFGPGTRLLVL.

The J gene is TRBJ1-4, the V gene TRBV19; TRBD1 matches 9 bases. Unmatched junction bases numbered 5, after V lost 11 bases and J lost 4 bases. The CDR3 spans 13 residues. Germline loops: CDR1 LNHDA, CDR2 SQIVND (reference sequence). CDR3 coding DNA: TGTGCCGGCGGGGGACAGGGTAATGAAAAACTGTTTTTT. Residues: CAGGGQGNEKLFF. The full variable domain, its missing parts supplied by reference TRBV19 and TRBJ1-4, is DGGITQSPKYLFRKEGQNVTLSCEQNLNHDAMYWYRQDPGQGLRLIYYSQIVNDFQKGDIAEGYSVSREKKESFPLTVTSAQKNPTAFYLCAGGGQGNEKLFFGSGTQLSVL.